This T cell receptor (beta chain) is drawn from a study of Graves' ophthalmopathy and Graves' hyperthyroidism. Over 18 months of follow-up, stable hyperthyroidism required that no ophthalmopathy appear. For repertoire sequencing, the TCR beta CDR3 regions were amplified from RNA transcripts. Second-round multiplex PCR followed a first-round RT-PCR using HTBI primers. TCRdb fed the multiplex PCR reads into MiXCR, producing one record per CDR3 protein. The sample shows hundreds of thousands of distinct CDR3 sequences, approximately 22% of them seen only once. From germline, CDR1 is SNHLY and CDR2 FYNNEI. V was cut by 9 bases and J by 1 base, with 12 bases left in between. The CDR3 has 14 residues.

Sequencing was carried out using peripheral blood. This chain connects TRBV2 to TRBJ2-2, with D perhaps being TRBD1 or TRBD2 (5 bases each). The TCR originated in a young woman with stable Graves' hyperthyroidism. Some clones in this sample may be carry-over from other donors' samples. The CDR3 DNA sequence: TGTGCCAGTCACCGGGACGGGAACACCGGGGAGCTGTTTTTT. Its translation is CASHRDGNTGELFF.